This T cell receptor beta chain was obtained from a study of Tregs in tolerant kidney transplant recipients. Unstimulated Tregs (CD4+CD25+CD127-) and CD4+CD25- non-Tregs were sorted from PBMCs. Clones were read by immunoSEQ multiplex PCR, and TCRdb kept only the in-frame ones, dropping some. The sample consists of more than 75,000 clones, approximately 93% of them appearing once. The germline V gene has CDR1 SGHTA and CDR2 FQGNSA. The ends were cut back, 5 bases at V and 0 bases at J, with 12 bases in the middle. The CDR3 runs 15 residues. V and J are TRBV7-2 and TRBJ2-3; possible D gene TRBD1, 5 bases. This specimen was CD4+ T cells from blood, taken before the transplant. The receptor comes from a human donor who received a combined kidney and bone marrow transplant. The CDR3 nucleotides are TGTGCCAGCAGCCAGGGTGGGCGGAGCACAGATACGCAGTATTTT. Translated: CASSQGGRSTDTQYF.